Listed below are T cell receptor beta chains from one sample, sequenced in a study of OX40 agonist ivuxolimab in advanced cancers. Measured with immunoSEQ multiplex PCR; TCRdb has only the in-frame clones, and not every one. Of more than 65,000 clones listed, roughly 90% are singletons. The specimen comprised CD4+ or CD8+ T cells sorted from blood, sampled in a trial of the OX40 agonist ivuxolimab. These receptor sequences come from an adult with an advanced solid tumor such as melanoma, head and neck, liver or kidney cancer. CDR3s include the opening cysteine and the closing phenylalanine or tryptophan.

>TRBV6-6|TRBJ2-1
CASSPGGTEQFF
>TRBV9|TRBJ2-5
CASSDLLAGVGETQYF
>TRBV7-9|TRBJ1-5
CASSSWRDGSNQPQHF
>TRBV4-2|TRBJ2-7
CASSQEFGSGYEQYF
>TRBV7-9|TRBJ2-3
CASSPFGTRYTDTQYF
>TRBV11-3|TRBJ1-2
CASSSGTYGYTF
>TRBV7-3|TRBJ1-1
CASSLLGERTEAFF
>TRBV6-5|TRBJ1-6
CASRSRMDSPLHF
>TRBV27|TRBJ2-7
CASSWVAGGLEQYF
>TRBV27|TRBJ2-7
CASSFSGGAREQYF
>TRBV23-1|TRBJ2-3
CASSPTDPGLAASTDTQYF
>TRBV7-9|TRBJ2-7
CASSLDSPGDEQYF
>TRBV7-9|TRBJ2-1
CASSLSPSINEQFF
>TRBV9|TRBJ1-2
CASSVTGTGGASNYGYTF
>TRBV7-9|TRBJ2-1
CASSPRDRHNEQFF
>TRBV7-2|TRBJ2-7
CASSRARGSYEQYF
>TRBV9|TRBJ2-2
CASSPSANTGELFF
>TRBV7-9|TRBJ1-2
CASSLARVTGYTF
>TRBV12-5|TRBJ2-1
CASGLGYMTVAGNEQFF
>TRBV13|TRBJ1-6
CASSLRGTGLNSPLHF
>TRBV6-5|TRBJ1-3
CASSYRINVGNTIYF
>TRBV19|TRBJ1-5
CASTPGQGDNQPQHF